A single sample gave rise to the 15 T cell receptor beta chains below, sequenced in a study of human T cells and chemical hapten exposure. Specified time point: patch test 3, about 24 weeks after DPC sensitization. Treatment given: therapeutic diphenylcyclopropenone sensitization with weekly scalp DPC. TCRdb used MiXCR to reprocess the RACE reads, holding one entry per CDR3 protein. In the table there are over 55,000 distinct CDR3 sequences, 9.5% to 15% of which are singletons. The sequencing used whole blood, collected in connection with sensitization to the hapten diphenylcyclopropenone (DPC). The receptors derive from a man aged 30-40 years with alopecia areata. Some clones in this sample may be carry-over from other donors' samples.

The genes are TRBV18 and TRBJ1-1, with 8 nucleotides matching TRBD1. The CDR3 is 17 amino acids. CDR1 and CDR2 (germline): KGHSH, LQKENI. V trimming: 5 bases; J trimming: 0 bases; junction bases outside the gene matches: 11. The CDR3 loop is CASSLRTGSMVNTEAFF. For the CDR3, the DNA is TGTGCCAGCTCATTAAGGACAGGGTCGATGGTGAACACTGAAGCTTTCTTT. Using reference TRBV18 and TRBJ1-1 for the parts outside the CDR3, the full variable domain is NAGVMQNPRHLVRRRGQEARLRCSPMKGHSHVYWYRQLPEEGLKFMVYLQKENIIDESGMPKERFSAEFPKEGPSILRIQQVVRGDSAAYFCASSLRTGSMVNTEAFFGQGTRLTVV.

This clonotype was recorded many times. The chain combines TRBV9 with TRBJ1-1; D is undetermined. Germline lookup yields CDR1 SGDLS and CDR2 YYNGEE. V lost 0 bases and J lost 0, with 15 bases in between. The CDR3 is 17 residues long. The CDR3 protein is CASSVGLGRNMNTEAFF. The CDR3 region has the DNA TGTGCCAGCAGCGTAGGTTTGGGTCGAAACATGAACACTGAAGCTTTCTTT.

CDR3 region: CASSVGQGATEAFF. For the CDR3, the DNA is TGTGCCAGCAGCGTTGGACAGGGGGCAACTGAAGCTTTCTTT. V and J are TRBV9 and TRBJ1-1, with 11 positions matching TRBD1. Germline V CDR1 and CDR2: SGDLS, YYNGEE. V gave up 2 bases and J gave up 5 bases; unmatched junction bases: 2. This CDR3 has 14 residues. Full variable domain (rest looked up from reference TRBV9 and TRBJ1-1): DSGVTQTPKHLITATGQRVTLRCSPRSGDLSVYWYQQSLDQGLQFLIQYYNGEERAKGNILERFSAQQFPDLHSELNLSSLELGDSALYFCASSVGQGATEAFFGQGTRLTVV.

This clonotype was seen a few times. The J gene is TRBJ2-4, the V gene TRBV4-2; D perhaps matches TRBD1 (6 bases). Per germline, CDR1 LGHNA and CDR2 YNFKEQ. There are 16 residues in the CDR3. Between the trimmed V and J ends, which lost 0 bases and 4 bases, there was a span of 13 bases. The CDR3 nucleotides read TGTGCCAGCAGCCAAGAATTGGACAGACGGAAAAACATTCAGTACTTC. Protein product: CASSQELDRRKNIQYF.

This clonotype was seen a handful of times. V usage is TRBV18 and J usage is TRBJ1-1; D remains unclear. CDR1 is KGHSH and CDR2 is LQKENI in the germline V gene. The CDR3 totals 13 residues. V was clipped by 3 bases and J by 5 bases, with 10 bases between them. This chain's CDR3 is CASSPSGETEAFF. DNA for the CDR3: TGTGCCAGCTCACCCTCTGGGGAAACTGAAGCTTTCTTT.

CDR3 residues: CASIRAQEQYF. In DNA form, the CDR3 reads TGTGCCAGCATTCGGGCGCAGGAGCAGTACTTC. The chain recombines TRBV7-9 with TRBJ2-7; D unclear. CDR3 length: 11 amino acids. Germline lookup yields CDR1 SEHNR and CDR2 FQNEAQ (reference sequence). With 7 bases removed from V and 7 bases from J, the gap between germline ends came to 11 bases.

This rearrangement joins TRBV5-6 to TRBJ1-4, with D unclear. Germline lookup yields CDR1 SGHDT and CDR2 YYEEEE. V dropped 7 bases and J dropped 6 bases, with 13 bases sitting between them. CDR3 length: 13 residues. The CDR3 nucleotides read TGTGCCAGCGCCTGGGCAGGTGATGAAAAACTGTTTTTT. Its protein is CASAWAGDEKLFF.

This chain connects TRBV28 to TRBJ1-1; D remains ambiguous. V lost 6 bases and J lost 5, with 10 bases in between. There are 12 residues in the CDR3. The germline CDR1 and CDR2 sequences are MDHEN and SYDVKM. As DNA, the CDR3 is TGTGCCAGCAGGGCCGACACAACTGAAGCTTTCTTT. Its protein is CASRADTTEAFF. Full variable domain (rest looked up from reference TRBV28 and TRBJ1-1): DVKVTQSSRYLVKRTGEKVFLECVQDMDHENMFWYRQDPGLGLRLIYFSYDVKMKEKGDIPEGYSVSREKKERFSLILESASTNQTSMYLCASRADTTEAFFGQGTRLTVV.

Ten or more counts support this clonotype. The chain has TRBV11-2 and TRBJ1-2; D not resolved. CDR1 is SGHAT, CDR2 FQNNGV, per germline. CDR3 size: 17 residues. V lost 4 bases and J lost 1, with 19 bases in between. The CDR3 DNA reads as TGTGCCAGCAGCTCCAAGACGGGCCTGGCGGGTAACTATGGCTACACCTTC. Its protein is CASSSKTGLAGNYGYTF.

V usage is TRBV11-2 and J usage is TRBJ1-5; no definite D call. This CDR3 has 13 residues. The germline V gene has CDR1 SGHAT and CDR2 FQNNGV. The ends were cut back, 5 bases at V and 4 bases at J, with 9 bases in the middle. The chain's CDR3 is CASSRARNQPQHF. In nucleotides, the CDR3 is TGTGCCAGCAGCCGAGCCAGAAATCAGCCCCAGCATTTT.

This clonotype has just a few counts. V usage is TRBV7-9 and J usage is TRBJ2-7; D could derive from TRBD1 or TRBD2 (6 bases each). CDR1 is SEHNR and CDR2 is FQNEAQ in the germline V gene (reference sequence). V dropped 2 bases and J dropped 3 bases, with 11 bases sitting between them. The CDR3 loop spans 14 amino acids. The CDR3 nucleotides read TGTGCCAGCAGCTTATCGGGGGCTGTCTACGAGCAGTACTTC. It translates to CASSLSGAVYEQYF.

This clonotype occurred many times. The CDR3 DNA follows: TGCGCCAGCAGCTTGGGTGACATTTCACCCCTCCACTTT. This translates into CASSLGDISPLHF. The genes are TRBV5-1 and TRBJ1-6; no clear D. Germline V gives CDR1 SGHRS, CDR2 YFSETQ. This CDR3 spans 13 amino acids. Trimming stripped 0 bases from V and 9 bases from J, with 7 bases between.

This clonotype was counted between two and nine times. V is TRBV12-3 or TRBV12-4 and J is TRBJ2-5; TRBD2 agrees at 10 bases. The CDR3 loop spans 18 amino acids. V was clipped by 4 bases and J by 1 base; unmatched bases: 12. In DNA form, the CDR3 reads TGTGCCAGCAGTTCCCTAGCGGGGGCCTCGCGACGCCAAGAGACCCAGTACTTC. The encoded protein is CASSSLAGASRRQETQYF.

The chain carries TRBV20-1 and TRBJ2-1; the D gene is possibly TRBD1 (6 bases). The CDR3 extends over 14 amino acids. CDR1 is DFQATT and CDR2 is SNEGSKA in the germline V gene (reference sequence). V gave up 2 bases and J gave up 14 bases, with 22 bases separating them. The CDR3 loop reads CSARKHTGSSVEFF. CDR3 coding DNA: TGCAGTGCTAGAAAACACACAGGGTCTTCTGTGGAGTTCTTC.

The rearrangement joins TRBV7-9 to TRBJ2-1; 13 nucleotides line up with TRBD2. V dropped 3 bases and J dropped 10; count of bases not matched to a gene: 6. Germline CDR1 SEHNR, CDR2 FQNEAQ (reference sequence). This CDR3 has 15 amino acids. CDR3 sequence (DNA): TGTGCCAGCAGCTTCGGACTAGCGGGGGCGCGGGAGCAGTTCTTC. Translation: CASSFGLAGAREQFF.